This entry is about one T cell receptor (beta chain). Losses at the gene ends were 6 bases for V and 4 bases for J; bases not matched to a gene: 11. This CDR3 comprises 15 residues. Germline lookup yields CDR1 MNHEY and CDR2 SMNVEV (reference sequence). The sample originates from a study of blood T cell repertoires in COVID-19. On the study more broadly: Donors in the United States, Italy and Spain gave samples during acute or convalescent COVID-19.

The authors' processing: How many nucleated cells were present was estimated from reference gene primer amplification. The repertoire was sequenced with immunoSEQ multiplex PCR; TCRdb's copy has only in-frame clones and lacks some. The V and J calls and clone size are taken from that table; D and trimming were inferred from the DNA. The data contain roughly 120,000 clones, 60% to 85% of them singletons. The chain links TRBV27 to TRBJ2-7; the match to TRBD1 covers 8 bases. What was sequenced was peripheral blood. The clonotype was recovered from an older man with acute or convalescent COVID-19. In nucleotides, the CDR3 is TGTGCCAGCAGAGACCCCGGGACAGGAGTTTACGAGCAGTACTTC. Protein product: CASRDPGTGVYEQYF.